A single T cell receptor beta chain is shown here with its context. The antigen is not known. TCRdb ran MiXCR on the reads and lists one entry per CDR3 protein. Of under 850,000 distinct CDR3 sequences in the sample, approximately 40% were seen once. The sample comes from a study of T cell repertoires in cytomegalovirus infection. Overall study: Indicated by public TCR beta signatures were CMV infection and matching HLA type.

Study-wide findings and caveats: CMV-specific TCR beta clonotypes restricted by HLA-C were the ones dominating the ex vivo response. Accumulated public TCR beta family frequency recognized individuals carrying CMV together with the relevant HLA.

Germline V lookup: CDR1 MDHEN, CDR2 SYDVKM. The CDR3 runs to 12 residues. The V and J ends lost 5 bases and 4 bases respectively, with 9 bases between them. The sample taken for sequencing was PBMCs. The V and J genes are TRBV28 and TRBJ2-7; D remains ambiguous. The clonotype originates from a human donor in good health (CMV status not recorded). Some clones in this sample may be carry-over from other donors' samples. The CDR3 DNA follows: TGTGCCAGCAGTCCCTTAGTTTACGAGCAGTACTTC. It encodes CASSPLVYEQYF.